Sequencing of this T cell receptor (beta chain) was carried out in a study of beta chain features in type 1 diabetes. The CDR3 is 16 residues long. Trimming removed 3 bases from V and 5 bases from J; junction bases left unmatched: 4. Germline V gives CDR1 SGHTA, CDR2 FQGNSA. Regarding the study as a whole: Reduced insertions and increased deletions marked VDJ junctions in type 1 diabetes patients. Sequencing the cDNA could make cells with high TCR expression show up more than they should.

Every bit of the isolated RNA underwent reverse transcription, so sequencing read expressed TCRB transcripts. Some clones are missing from TCRdb's copy, which holds only in-frame ones; the method was immunoSEQ multiplex PCR. The sample has 900,000 or so clones, 15% to 20% seen once. The sample holds a few counts of this clone. The antigen remains undetermined. This chain joins TRBV7-2 and TRBJ2-1; 13 nucleotides align to TRBD2. The sequenced sample consisted of naive CD4+ T cells from blood. The sequence was collected from a woman aged 18-35 years in good health. CDR3 bases: TGTGCCAGCAGCTTTGCCGGGACTAGCGGGAACAATGAGCAGTTCTTC. It yields the protein CASSFAGTSGNNEQFF.